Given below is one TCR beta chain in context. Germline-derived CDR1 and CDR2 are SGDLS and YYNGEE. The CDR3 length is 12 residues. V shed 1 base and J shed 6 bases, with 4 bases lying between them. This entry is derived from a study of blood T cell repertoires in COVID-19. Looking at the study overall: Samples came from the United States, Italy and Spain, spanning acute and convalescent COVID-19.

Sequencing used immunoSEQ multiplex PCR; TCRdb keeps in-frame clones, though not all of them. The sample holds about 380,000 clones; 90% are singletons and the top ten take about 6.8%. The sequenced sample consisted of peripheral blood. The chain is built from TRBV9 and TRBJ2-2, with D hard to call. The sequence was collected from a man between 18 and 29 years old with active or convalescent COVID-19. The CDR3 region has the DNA TGTGCCAGCAGCGTACAGGCCGGGGAGCTGTTTTTT. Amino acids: CASSVQAGELFF.